The 30 T cell receptor beta chains listed next were all sequenced from one sample in a study of memory CD4+ T cells and cytomegalovirus serostatus. Assay used: immunoSEQ multiplex PCR; TCRdb lists only in-frame clones, some missing. The sample has roughly 50,000 clones; less than 85% are singletons. The sort gate was single viable CD3+CD4+CD8-CD45RO+ cells for memory CD4+ T cells. The sequenced sample consisted of memory CD4+ T cells from blood. The receptors were sampled from an adult in good health and CMV-seronegative.

V and J are TRBV7-9 and TRBJ1-6; D gene uncertain. Trimming cost V 5 bases and J 8 bases, with 13 bases left between them. This CDR3 spans 14 amino acids. Germline V gene data show CDR1 as SEHNR and CDR2 as FQNEAQ (reference sequence). The CDR3 is CASSASNVDSPLHF. The CDR3 nucleotides read TGTGCCAGCAGCGCGAGCAATGTTGATTCACCCCTCCACTTT.

The chain recombines TRBV10-3 with TRBJ2-2; 11 bases agree with TRBD2. V dropped 6 bases and J dropped 1; count of bases not matched to a gene: 4. The CDR3 has 16 residues. Germline lookup yields CDR1 ENHRY and CDR2 SYGVKD. The CDR3 sequence: CAIRGTSGENTGELFF. In DNA, the CDR3 is TGTGCCATCAGGGGGACTAGCGGAGAGAACACCGGGGAGCTGTTTTTT.

This clone was detected ten times or more. The chain uses TRBV28 and TRBJ2-1; D ambiguous. The CDR3 consists of 14 residues. The germline V gene has CDR1 MDHEN and CDR2 SYDVKM. V shed 7 bases and J shed 4 bases, with 14 bases lying between them. In DNA form, the CDR3 reads TGTGCCAGCACCCCTCGGGCGAGGTACAATGAGCAGTTCTTC. It is translated as CASTPRARYNEQFF.

The chain uses TRBV28 and TRBJ2-7, with a possible D match to TRBD2 (5 bases). The germline V gene has CDR1 MDHEN and CDR2 SYDVKM. This CDR3 spans 16 amino acids. V shed 1 base and J shed 6 bases, with 19 bases lying between them. The CDR3 DNA sequence: TGTGCCAGCAGTTTATCCTCCGGGCTAGCAGAGTGCGAGCAGTACTTC. Protein product: CASSLSSGLAECEQYF.

This chain links TRBV18 with TRBJ1-2; D is possibly TRBD1 (5 bases). The CDR3 length is 15 residues. In germline, CDR1 is KGHSH, CDR2 LQKENI. V gave up 3 bases and J gave up 2 bases, with 13 bases separating them. The CDR3 region has the DNA TGTGCCAGCTCACCGGGGGTGGAGACCAACTATGGCTACACCTTC. Translating gives CASSPGVETNYGYTF.

The gene calls are TRBV28 and TRBJ1-4; weak D call: TRBD1 (6 bases). The CDR3 has 14 residues. V was shortened by 6 bases and J by 14 bases, with 22 bases between the two germline ends. Germline CDR1 reads MDHEN; CDR2 reads SYDVKM. CDR3 in DNA: TGTGCCAGCAGATCACCAGGACAGCTCTTTGGTCTGTTTTTT. Translated, it gives CASRSPGQLFGLFF.

This chain links TRBV7-3 with TRBJ2-3; 12 bases match TRBD2. Unmatched junction bases numbered 9, after V lost 5 bases and J lost 3 bases. CDR3 length equals 17 residues. The V gene's germline CDR1 is SGHTA and CDR2 FQGTGA. The CDR3 sequence is CASSIRTSGDGTDTQYF. The CDR3 DNA follows: TGTGCCAGCAGCATTCGGACTAGCGGGGACGGTACAGATACGCAGTATTTT.

The chain employs TRBV14 and TRBJ2-7; possibly TRBD1 or TRBD2 for D (5 bases each). The germline V gene encodes CDR1 SGHDN and CDR2 FVKESK. The V end lost 4 bases, the J end lost 7 bases, and 20 bases lay between the germline ends. This CDR3 has 15 amino acids. The CDR3 sequence is CASSPGRGPRTEQYF. CDR3 nucleotide sequence: TGTGCCAGCAGCCCGGGACGGGGTCCTAGGACGGAGCAGTACTTC.

The chain combines TRBV11-3 with TRBJ1-1; a possible D gene is TRBD1 (5 bases). CDR1 and CDR2 from the germline V gene are SGHNT and YENEEA. V dropped 5 bases and J dropped 0 bases, with 13 bases sitting between them. CDR3 size: 15 residues. The CDR3 nucleotides read TGTGCCAGCAGCCCGGGGGGATCTATGAACACTGAAGCTTTCTTT. As protein: CASSPGGSMNTEAFF.

V gene TRBV5-4 combines with J gene TRBJ2-3; 8 bases agree with TRBD2. Germline CDR1 reads SGHNT; CDR2 reads YYREEE (reference sequence). Trimming removed 4 bases from V and 6 bases from J; junction bases left unmatched: 7. This CDR3 region has 14 residues. The CDR3 DNA sequence: TGTGCCAGCAGCCGTAGCGGGACCCAGGATACGCAGTATTTT. Residues: CASSRSGTQDTQYF.

As to this clone: At the DNA level, this CDR3 is encoded by other sequences in the same sample as well. CDR3 nucleotide sequence: TGTGCCAGCAGCTTAGACGAGACCCAGTACTTC. As protein: CASSLDETQYF. The genes are TRBV7-6 and TRBJ2-5; D uncertain. From germline, CDR1 is SGHVS and CDR2 FNYEAQ. The CDR3 consists of 11 residues. V dropped 1 base and J dropped 5 bases, with 2 bases sitting between them. The variable domain in full, with the rest retrieved from reference TRBV7-6 and TRBJ2-5, is GAGVSQSPRYKVTKRGQDVALRCDPISGHVSLYWYRQALGQGPEFLTYFNYEAQQDKSGLPNDRFSAERPEGSISTLTIQRTEQRDSAMYRCASSLDETQYFGPGTRLLVL.

This CDR3 is CASRTGLGVDSPLHF. The CDR3 bases are TGCGCCAGCAGAACAGGGTTGGGTGTTGATTCACCCCTCCACTTT. This chain joins TRBV10-2 and TRBJ1-6; maybe TRBD1 (6 bases). This CDR3 spans 15 amino acids. The germline V gene has CDR1 WSHSY and CDR2 SAAADI. V lost 6 bases and J lost 8, with 17 bases in between.

V usage is TRBV19 and J usage is TRBJ1-4; D not resolved. Per the germline V gene, CDR1 is LNHDA and CDR2 is SQIVND (reference sequence). The CDR3 runs 16 residues. Deletions cut 5 bases from V and 7 bases from J, with 20 bases between. CDR3 coding DNA: TGTGCCAGTAGTCCCAAACTGGGTTCCGGACGTGAAAAACTGTTTTTT. Translation gives CASSPKLGSGREKLFF.

V and J are TRBV5-4 and TRBJ2-3; 7 bases are a match to TRBD1. V lost 4 bases to trimming and J lost 9 bases; unmatched junction nucleotides: 14. The CDR3 is 15 residues long. CDR1 and CDR2 from the germline V gene are SGHNT and YYREEE (reference sequence). The CDR3: CASSHDRERSKTQYF. The CDR3 bases are TGTGCCAGCAGCCACGACAGGGAGCGAAGTAAGACGCAGTATTTT. Supplemented by reference TRBV5-4 and TRBJ2-3, the full variable domain reads ETGVTQSPTHLIKTRGQQVTLRCSSQSGHNTVSWYQQALGQGPQFIFQYYREEENGRGNFPPRFSGLQFPNYSSELNVNALELDDSALYLCASSHDRERSKTQYFGPGTRLTVL.

This chain joins TRBV9 and TRBJ2-2; no reliable D call. The germline V and J ends were trimmed by 0 bases and 5 bases, with 11 bases remaining between them. In germline, CDR1 is SGDLS, CDR2 YYNGEE. This CDR3 comprises 15 residues. This CDR3 reads CASSVGPLWTGELFF. CDR3 in DNA: TGTGCCAGCAGCGTAGGCCCCTTGTGGACCGGGGAGCTGTTTTTT. Full variable domain (missing parts from reference TRBV9 and TRBJ2-2): DSGVTQTPKHLITATGQRVTLRCSPRSGDLSVYWYQQSLDQGLQFLIQYYNGEERAKGNILERFSAQQFPDLHSELNLSSLELGDSALYFCASSVGPLWTGELFFGEGSRLTVL.

This clone was counted only a few times. This sequence joins TRBV29-1 and TRBJ2-5; the D gene is possibly TRBD1 (6 bases). Trimming shortened V by 6 bases and J by 5 bases, and 13 bases separated the two germline ends. This CDR3 is built from 12 residues. Germline-derived CDR1 and CDR2 are SQVTM and ANQGSEA. The CDR3 sequence is CSVATGLETQYF. CDR3 nucleotides: TGCAGCGTCGCGACAGGTTTGGAGACCCAGTACTTC.

About this clone itself: A read error may produce the germline difference seen at one junction end. The gene calls are TRBV30 and TRBJ1-3; D is uncertain. This CDR3 spans 10 amino acids. The germline CDR1 and CDR2 sequences are GTSNPN and SVGIG (reference sequence). CDR3 amino acids: CALSENTIYF. The CDR3 DNA reads TGTGCCCTTTCTGAAAACACCATATATTTT. Full variable domain (remainder filled in from reference TRBV30 and TRBJ1-3): SQTIHQWPATLVQPVGSPLSLECTVEGTSNPNLYWYRQAAGRGLQLLFYSVGIGQISSEVPQNLSASRPQDRQFILSSKKLLLSDSGFYLCALSENTIYFGEGSWLTVV.

This clone was counted between two and nine times. The chain has TRBV29-1 and TRBJ2-7, with D possibly TRBD1 on 5 matching bases. The V gene's germline CDR1 is SQVTM and CDR2 ANQGSEA. The CDR3 extends over 12 amino acids. The ends were cut back, 7 bases at V and 1 base at J, with 11 bases in the middle. CDR3 sequence (DNA): TGCAGCGCTTTACAGGAGTCCTACGAGCAGTACTTC. Protein sequence: CSALQESYEQYF.

The genes are TRBV15 and TRBJ1-2, with 8 bases matching TRBD1. The CDR3 is 15 residues long. V lost 5 bases, J lost 2 bases, and 7 bases stayed unmatched. Germline V gene lookup returns CDR1 LNHNV and CDR2 YYDKDF (reference sequence). CDR3 sequence (DNA): TGTGCCACCAGCTTCGATGGGACAGGCAACTATGGCTACACCTTC. Translated, it gives CATSFDGTGNYGYTF.

V usage is TRBV7-8 and J usage is TRBJ2-7; no definite D call. The CDR3 sequence is 11 residues long. Trimming removed 3 bases from V and 4 bases from J, with 4 bases in between. Per germline, CDR1 SGHVS and CDR2 FQNEAQ. CDR3 sequence: CASSFSYEQYF. The CDR3 nucleotides read TGTGCCAGCAGCTTTTCATACGAGCAGTACTTC.

This chain connects TRBV7-8 to TRBJ1-1; the match to TRBD1 covers 7 bases. The V and J ends lost 3 bases and 7 bases, in that order; junction bases with no gene match: 11. This CDR3 has 15 residues. The germline gives CDR1 SGHVS, CDR2 FQNEAQ. DNA for the CDR3: TGTGCCAGCAGCTTTGAAGGGGGCGGTCATCGTGAAGCTTTCTTT. It specifies CASSFEGGGHREAFF.

This chain joins TRBV5-5 and TRBJ2-5; D unclear. The CDR3 totals 15 residues. The germline CDR1 and CDR2 sequences are SGHKS and YYEKEE (reference sequence). V shed 4 bases and J shed 5 bases, with 18 bases lying between them. The CDR3 loop reads CASSNPGPVRETQYF. The CDR3 DNA follows: TGTGCCAGCAGCAACCCCGGACCTGTACGGGAGACCCAGTACTTC.

The count of this clone is one. This sequence joins TRBV7-3 and TRBJ2-1; D call uncertain. The CDR3 totals 15 residues. V shed 1 base and J shed 3 bases, with 10 bases lying between them. Germline lookup yields CDR1 SGHTA and CDR2 FQGTGA. CDR3 in DNA: TGTGCCAGCAGCTTAAGGTCTACCAACTACAATGAGCAGTTCTTC. Its protein is CASSLRSTNYNEQFF.

The V and J genes are TRBV5-8 and TRBJ1-5, with no clear D. Per germline, CDR1 SGHTS and CDR2 YDEGEE. The CDR3 is made up of 13 amino acids. Trimming pared 4 bases from V and 3 bases from J, leaving 8 bases between. DNA of the CDR3: TGTGCCAGCAGCCACGAGGACAATCAGCCCCAGCATTTT. Translated, it gives CASSHEDNQPQHF.

This sequence joins TRBV28 and TRBJ1-4, with a weak D call TRBD1 (5 bases). V was pared by 5 bases and J by 7 bases, with 8 bases between. This CDR3 comprises 12 residues. Germline V gene sequence: CDR1 MDHEN, CDR2 SYDVKM. CDR3 coding DNA: TGTGCCAGCAGTGAGAGGGGTGAAAAACTGTTTTTT. Translated, it gives CASSERGEKLFF.

A single count supports this clone. CDR3 DNA sequence: TGTGCCAGCGCCCCCGACAAGTCTTGGGAGACCCAGTACTTC. Residues: CASAPDKSWETQYF. The V call is TRBV7-2, the J call TRBJ2-5, with D unclear. Germline loops: CDR1 SGHTA, CDR2 FQGNSA. The CDR3 contains 14 residues. Trimming shortened V by 8 bases and J by 5 bases, and 18 bases separated the two germline ends.

The chain carries TRBV4-1 and TRBJ2-1, with TRBD2 matching 10 bases. The CDR3 is 16 amino acids. In germline, CDR1 is MGHRA, CDR2 YSYEKL. V shed 1 base and J 3 bases; nucleotides not matched to a gene: 3. The CDR3 region is CASSQGTSGYYNEQFF. In nucleotides, the CDR3 is TGCGCCAGCAGCCAAGGGACTAGCGGTTACTACAATGAGCAGTTCTTC.

V gene TRBV6-6 combines with J gene TRBJ2-3; a weak D match, TRBD2 (6 bases). The germline V and J ends were trimmed by 6 bases and 6 bases, with 19 bases remaining between them. The length of the CDR3 is 15 residues. CDR1 is MNHNY, CDR2 SVGAGI, per germline (reference sequence). CDR3 region: CASSERTIAMDTQYF. In nucleotides, the CDR3 is TGTGCCAGCAGCGAAAGGACTATAGCCATGGATACGCAGTATTTT.

J is TRBJ2-5 and V is TRBV7-9, with a possible D match to TRBD1 (6 bases). V lost 5 bases to trimming and J lost 7 bases, with 14 bases between them. CDR1 and CDR2 (germline): SEHNR, FQNEAQ (reference sequence). The CDR3 is made up of 13 amino acids. CDR3: CASSRTGTATQYF. CDR3 coding DNA: TGTGCCAGCAGCCGAACAGGGACGGCGACCCAGTACTTC.

This clone was recorded a few times. Here the CDR3 DNA reads TGTGCCAGCAGTTTAGGGGCCGCAGATCAGCCCCAGCATTTT. This codes for CASSLGAADQPQHF. The chain joins TRBV2 to TRBJ1-5, with TRBD1 as a possible D gene (5 bases). The CDR3 is 14 amino acids. V lost 5 bases and J 5 bases, leaving 13 bases between the germline ends. The germline V gene has CDR1 SNHLY and CDR2 FYNNEI.